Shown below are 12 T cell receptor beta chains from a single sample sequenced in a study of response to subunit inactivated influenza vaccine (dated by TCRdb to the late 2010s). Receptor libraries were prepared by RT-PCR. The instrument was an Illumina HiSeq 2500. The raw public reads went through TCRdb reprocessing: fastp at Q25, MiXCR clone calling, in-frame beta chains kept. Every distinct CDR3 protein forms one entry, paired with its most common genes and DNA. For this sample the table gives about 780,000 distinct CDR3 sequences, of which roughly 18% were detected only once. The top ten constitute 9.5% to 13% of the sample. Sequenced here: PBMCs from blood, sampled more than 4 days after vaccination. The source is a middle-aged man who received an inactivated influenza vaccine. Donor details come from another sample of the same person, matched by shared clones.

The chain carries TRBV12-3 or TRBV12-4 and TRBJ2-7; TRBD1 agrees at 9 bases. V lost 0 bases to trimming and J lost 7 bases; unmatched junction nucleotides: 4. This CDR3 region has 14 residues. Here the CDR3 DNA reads TGTGCCAGCAGTTTAGCCGGGACAGGGAGGGAGCAGTACTTC. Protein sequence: CASSLAGTGREQYF.

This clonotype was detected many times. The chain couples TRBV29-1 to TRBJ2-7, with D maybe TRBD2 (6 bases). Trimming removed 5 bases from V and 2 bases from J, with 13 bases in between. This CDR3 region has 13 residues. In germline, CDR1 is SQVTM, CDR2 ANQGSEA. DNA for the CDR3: TGCAGCGTTCGGGGACTCCTTACCTACGAGCAGTACTTC. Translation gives CSVRGLLTYEQYF.

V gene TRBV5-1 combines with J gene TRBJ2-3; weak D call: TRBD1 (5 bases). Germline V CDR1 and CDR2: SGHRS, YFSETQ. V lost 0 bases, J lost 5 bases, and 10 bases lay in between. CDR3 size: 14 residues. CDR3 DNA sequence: TGCGCCAGCAGCTTGGCCAGGGTAGAAGATACGCAGTATTTT. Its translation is CASSLARVEDTQYF.

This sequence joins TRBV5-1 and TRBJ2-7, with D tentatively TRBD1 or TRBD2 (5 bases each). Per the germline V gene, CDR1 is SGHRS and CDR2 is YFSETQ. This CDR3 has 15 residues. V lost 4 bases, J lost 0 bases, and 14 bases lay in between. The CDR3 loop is CASSLSGTNSYEQYF. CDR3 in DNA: TGCGCCAGCAGCCTCTCCGGGACGAACTCCTACGAGCAGTACTTC.

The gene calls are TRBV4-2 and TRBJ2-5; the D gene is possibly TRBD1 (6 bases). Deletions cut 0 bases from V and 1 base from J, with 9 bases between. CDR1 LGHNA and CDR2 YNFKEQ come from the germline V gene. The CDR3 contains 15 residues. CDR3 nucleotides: TGTGCCAGCAGCCAAGATATGACAGGCCAAGAGACCCAGTACTTC. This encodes CASSQDMTGQETQYF.

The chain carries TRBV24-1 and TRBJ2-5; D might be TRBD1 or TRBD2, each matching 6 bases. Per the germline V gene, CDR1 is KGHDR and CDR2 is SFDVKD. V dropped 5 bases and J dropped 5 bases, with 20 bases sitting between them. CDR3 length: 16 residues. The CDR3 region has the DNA TGTGCCACCAGTGCCCTGGGGGGCAGGGGTGAGGAGACCCAGTACTTC. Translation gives CATSALGGRGEETQYF.

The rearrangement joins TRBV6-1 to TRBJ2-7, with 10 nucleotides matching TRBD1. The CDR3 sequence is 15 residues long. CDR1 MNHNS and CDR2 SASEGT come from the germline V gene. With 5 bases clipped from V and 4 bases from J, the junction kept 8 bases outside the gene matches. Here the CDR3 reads CASSLDRGLRYEQYF. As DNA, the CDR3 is TGTGCCAGCAGTCTGGACAGGGGGTTAAGGTACGAGCAGTACTTC.

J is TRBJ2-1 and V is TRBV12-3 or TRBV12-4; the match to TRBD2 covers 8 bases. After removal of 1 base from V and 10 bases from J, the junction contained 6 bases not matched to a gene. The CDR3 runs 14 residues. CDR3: CASSLGYEREEQFF. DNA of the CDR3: TGTGCCAGCAGTTTAGGGTATGAGCGGGAGGAGCAGTTCTTC.

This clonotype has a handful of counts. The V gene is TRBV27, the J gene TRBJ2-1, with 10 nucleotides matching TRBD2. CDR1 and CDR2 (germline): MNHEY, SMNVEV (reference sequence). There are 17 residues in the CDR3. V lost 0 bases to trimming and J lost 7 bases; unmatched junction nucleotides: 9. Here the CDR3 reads CASSLSALAGVMNEQFF. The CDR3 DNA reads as TGTGCCAGCAGTTTATCTGCGCTAGCGGGAGTCATGAATGAGCAGTTCTTC.

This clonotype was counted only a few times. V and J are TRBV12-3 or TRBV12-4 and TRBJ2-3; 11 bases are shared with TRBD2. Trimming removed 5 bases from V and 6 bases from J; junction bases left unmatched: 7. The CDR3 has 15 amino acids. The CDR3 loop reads CASSPRASGRDTQYF. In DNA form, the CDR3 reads TGTGCCAGCAGTCCCCGGGCTAGCGGGAGGGATACGCAGTATTTT.

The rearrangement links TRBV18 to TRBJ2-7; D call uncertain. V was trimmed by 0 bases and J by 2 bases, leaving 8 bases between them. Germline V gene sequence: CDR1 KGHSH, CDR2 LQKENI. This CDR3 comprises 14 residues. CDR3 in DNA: TGTGCCAGCTCACCACCGGTAGGAGCCTACGAGCAGTACTTC. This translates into CASSPPVGAYEQYF.

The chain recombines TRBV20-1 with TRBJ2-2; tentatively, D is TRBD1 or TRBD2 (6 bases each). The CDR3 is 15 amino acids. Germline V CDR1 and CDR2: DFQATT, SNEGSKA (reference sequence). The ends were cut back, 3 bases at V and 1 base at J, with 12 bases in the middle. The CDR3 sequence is CSASEGGGNTGELFF. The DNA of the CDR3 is TGCAGTGCTAGTGAGGGGGGTGGGAACACCGGGGAGCTGTTTTTT.